The sequence of this TCR beta chain was determined in a study of human T cells and chemical hapten exposure. The CDR3 runs to 16 residues. V lost 6 bases to trimming and J lost 3 bases; unmatched junction nucleotides: 11. This clonotype was seen repeatedly, ten times or more. Time point noted: patch test 1, 2 weeks after DPC sensitization. The sample's treatment: therapeutic diphenylcyclopropenone sensitization with weekly scalp DPC. In the library, unique molecular identifiers were attached to individual cDNA molecules. A single record per CDR3 protein comes from TCRdb applying MiXCR to the RACE reads. The table has about 340,000 distinct CDR3 sequences, 6% to 8.5% seen once.

The chain couples TRBV12-3 or TRBV12-4 to TRBJ2-1, with TRBD1 matching over 7 bases. The TCR originated in a woman aged 18-35 years with alopecia areata. Some clones in this sample may be carry-over from other donors' samples. The sample here was whole blood, taken in connection with sensitization to the hapten diphenylcyclopropenone (DPC). In nucleotides, the CDR3 is TGTGCCAGCAGCCGCGTTTCGGGACAGAACTACAATGAGCAGTTCTTC. Its protein is CASSRVSGQNYNEQFF.